Below are 21 T cell receptor beta chains sequenced from a single sample in a study of blood T cell repertoires in COVID-19. Profiled with immunoSEQ multiplex PCR; TCRdb holds only in-frame clones, not every one. The sample records under 200,000 clones, approximately 90% being singletons. The sequencing input was peripheral blood. The receptors were sampled from a man aged 45-65 years with acute or convalescent COVID-19.

The V gene is TRBV7-2, the J gene TRBJ2-1; no clear D. The CDR3 runs 13 residues. The ends were cut back, 1 base at V and 8 bases at J, with 9 bases in the middle. CDR1 SGHTA and CDR2 FQGNSA come from the germline V gene. CDR3 in amino acids: CASSLDLQDEQFF. CDR3 DNA: TGTGCCAGCAGCTTAGACCTGCAGGATGAGCAGTTCTTC.

The V gene is TRBV10-3, the J gene TRBJ1-1; TRBD1 matches 8 bases. The CDR3 spans 13 residues. J gave up 3 bases and V 7 bases, and 4 bases lay outside the gene matches. The germline CDR1 and CDR2 sequences are ENHRY and SYGVKD. In DNA, the CDR3 is TGTGCCATCAAATACAGGGGGGACACTGAAGCTTTCTTT. Protein product: CAIKYRGDTEAFF.

The V gene is TRBV6-6, the J gene TRBJ2-3; a weak D match, TRBD2 (6 bases). CDR3 length equals 17 residues. Germline V lookup: CDR1 MNHNY, CDR2 SVGAGI (reference sequence). Trimming shortened V by 5 bases and J by 2 bases, and 20 bases separated the two germline ends. CDR3 protein: CASSPLRGRGATDTQYF. CDR3 coding DNA: TGTGCCAGCAGTCCTCTCAGAGGGCGCGGGGCCACAGATACGCAGTATTTT.

The V call is TRBV15, the J call TRBJ1-2, with 7 nucleotides matching TRBD1. CDR3 size: 15 residues. V shed 0 bases, J shed 2 bases, and the junction held 3 bases outside the gene matches. Germline assignment: CDR1 LNHNV and CDR2 YYDKDF (reference sequence). The chain's CDR3 is CATSRDPDRNYGYTF. The CDR3 DNA sequence: TGTGCCACCAGCAGAGACCCGGACAGGAACTATGGCTACACCTTC.

V is TRBV10-2 and J is TRBJ2-1; 13 bases are a match to TRBD2. The length of the CDR3 is 15 residues. Trimming at V came to 4 bases and at J to 8 bases, leaving 5 bases not matched to a gene. In germline, CDR1 is WSHSY, CDR2 SAAADI. CDR3 sequence (DNA): TGCGCCAGCAGTGGGTGGACTAGCGGGAGCGATGAGCAGTTCTTC. Translating gives CASSGWTSGSDEQFF.

This chain uses TRBV4-1 with TRBJ2-1; the D gene is possibly TRBD2 (6 bases). The CDR3 is 18 residues long. Between the trimmed V and J ends, which lost 1 base and 7 bases, there was a span of 23 bases. Germline V gene data show CDR1 as MGHRA and CDR2 as YSYEKL. The CDR3 sequence: CASSQVNLARVVGNEQFF. The CDR3, as DNA: TGCGCCAGCAGCCAAGTCAATCTAGCGAGAGTCGTGGGAAATGAGCAGTTCTTC.

This clone was seen a handful of times. The chain links TRBV4-2 to TRBJ2-3; D is perhaps TRBD2 (6 bases). Germline V gene data show CDR1 as LGHNA and CDR2 as YNFKEQ. With 4 bases removed from V and 0 bases from J, the gap between germline ends came to 14 bases. CDR3 length: 16 residues. The CDR3 bases are TGTGCCAGCAGCCCTCGTAGGAGGGTGAGCACAGATACGCAGTATTTT. This encodes CASSPRRRVSTDTQYF.

V is TRBV6-5 and J is TRBJ2-3, with a weak D call TRBD1 (6 bases). CDR3 length equals 11 residues. The V gene's germline CDR1 is MNHEY and CDR2 SVGAGI. Trimming removed 6 bases at V and 9 bases at J, with 10 bases between. The CDR3 is CASRRQGTQYF. CDR3 nucleotide sequence: TGTGCCAGCAGGAGGCAGGGGACGCAGTATTTT.

This chain uses TRBV28 with TRBJ1-2, with D possibly being TRBD1 (5 bases). Germline CDR1 and CDR2: MDHEN and SYDVKM. CDR3 length: 15 amino acids. V lost 4 bases and J 10 bases, leaving 22 bases between the germline ends. As DNA, the CDR3 is TGTGCCAGCAGTTCCGGTTCCCCAGGGAGGGGAGACTACACCTTC. Its translation: CASSSGSPGRGDYTF.

J is TRBJ2-7 and V is TRBV6-5, with D tentatively TRBD1 (7 bases). Per germline, CDR1 MNHEY and CDR2 SVGAGI. The CDR3 contains 15 residues. V was trimmed by 0 bases and J by 5 bases, leaving 14 bases between them. The CDR3 region is CASSYSWQGGNEQYF. The CDR3 DNA follows: TGTGCCAGCAGTTACTCGTGGCAGGGGGGAAACGAGCAGTACTTC.

This clone was seen more than once but under ten times. The chain couples TRBV23-1 to TRBJ2-5, with 11 bases that match TRBD1. TRBV23-1 is marked as an open reading frame, function uncertain. V was pared by 6 bases and J by 5 bases, with 5 bases of the junction left unmatched. This CDR3 has 14 residues. CDR3 coding DNA: TGCGCCAGCAGAAGGGACAGGGGGGCGGAGACCCAGTACTTC. Encoded protein: CASRRDRGAETQYF.

The chain recombines TRBV27 with TRBJ2-2; tentatively, D is TRBD1 (6 bases). Germline-derived CDR1 and CDR2 are MNHEY and SMNVEV (reference sequence). The CDR3 runs 15 residues. V lost 2 bases to trimming and J lost 6 bases, with 13 bases between them. The CDR3 DNA reads as TGTGCCAGCAGTTTAGTTCAGGGGATGGCCGGGGAGCTGTTTTTT. The encoded protein is CASSLVQGMAGELFF.

This chain uses TRBV6-1 with TRBJ2-1; possible D gene TRBD1, 6 bases. The CDR3 sequence is 15 residues long. The germline gives CDR1 MNHNS, CDR2 SASEGT. Trimming removed 8 bases from V and 0 bases from J, with 14 bases in between. CDR3 in amino acids: CASSRQESSYNEQFF. In DNA, the CDR3 is TGTGCCAGCTCGAGACAGGAGAGCTCCTACAATGAGCAGTTCTTC.

This sequence joins TRBV15 and TRBJ2-5, with D possibly being TRBD1 (6 bases). The CDR3 loop spans 13 amino acids. Germline V gene sequence: CDR1 LNHNV, CDR2 YYDKDF (reference sequence). Trimming stripped 6 bases from V and 4 bases from J, with 12 bases between. This CDR3 is CATRKQGPETQYF. For the CDR3, the DNA is TGTGCCACCAGGAAACAGGGCCCAGAGACCCAGTACTTC.

The rearrangement joins TRBV4-3 to TRBJ1-2; D not certain. The germline V gene has CDR1 LGHNA and CDR2 YSLEER. Trimming took off 3 bases at V and 1 base at J, with 18 bases between the two ends. This CDR3 has 17 residues. The CDR3 protein is CASSQPEGAGYNYGYTF. The CDR3 nucleotides read TGCGCCAGCAGCCAGCCTGAGGGCGCCGGTTATAACTATGGCTACACCTTC.

This clone came up once. The chain is built from TRBV5-1 and TRBJ2-3; 7 positions agree with TRBD2. Germline V gives CDR1 SGHRS, CDR2 YFSETQ. This CDR3 has 18 amino acids. V was clipped by 5 bases and J by 2 bases; unmatched bases: 17. The CDR3: CASSYRDYLAPPTDTQYF. The CDR3 DNA sequence: TGCGCCAGCAGTTACCGGGACTACCTTGCCCCCCCCACAGATACGCAGTATTTT.

The count of this clone is one. J is TRBJ2-2 and V is TRBV4-2; 13 bases agree with TRBD2. Trimming took 4 bases from V and 7 from J; bases not matched to a gene: 12. Looked up from germline, CDR1 is LGHNA and CDR2 is YNFKEQ. The CDR3 totals 18 residues. The CDR3 nucleotides are TGTGCCAGCAGCCGTAGGACTAGCGGGGGCCGCGAGGGCGGGGAGCTGTTTTTT. Residues: CASSRRTSGGREGGELFF.

This chain uses TRBV11-2 with TRBJ2-5; TRBD2 agrees at 12 bases. Losses at the gene ends were 5 bases for V and 3 bases for J; bases not matched to a gene: 7. CDR1 and CDR2 from the germline V gene are SGHAT and FQNNGV. The CDR3 sequence is 16 residues long. The CDR3 here is CASSPQRLAGEETQYF. The CDR3 nucleotides read TGTGCCAGCAGCCCTCAGAGACTAGCGGGGGAAGAGACCCAGTACTTC.

V and J are TRBV11-2 and TRBJ2-1; D is unresolved. V was clipped by 1 base and J by 4 bases, with 8 bases between them. The CDR3 is made up of 14 amino acids. Per germline, CDR1 SGHAT and CDR2 FQNNGV. The chain's CDR3 is CASSLALQYNEQFF. In DNA form, the CDR3 reads TGTGCCAGCAGCTTAGCCCTACAGTACAATGAGCAGTTCTTC.

V gene TRBV6-6 combines with J gene TRBJ2-7, with D possibly matching TRBD1 (5 bases). V was pared by 7 bases and J by 6 bases, with 13 bases between. The V gene's germline CDR1 is MNHNY and CDR2 SVGAGI (reference sequence). The CDR3 sequence is 12 residues long. CDR3 sequence (DNA): TGTGCCAGCACTCAGGGTTTGTCCGAGCAGTACTTC. This codes for CASTQGLSEQYF.

V is TRBV19 and J is TRBJ1-1; tentative D call: TRBD1 (5 bases). Germline V gives CDR1 LNHDA, CDR2 SQIVND (reference sequence). This CDR3 contains 17 residues. The V end lost 7 bases, the J end lost 6 bases, and 27 bases lay between the germline ends. The chain's CDR3 is CASTPFTLRLGGPEAFF. CDR3 in DNA: TGTGCCAGTACCCCTTTCACCCTCCGGCTGGGGGGTCCTGAAGCTTTCTTT.